This paragraph covers one T cell receptor beta chain sequence. Original data processing: It was from reference gene primer amplification that nucleated cell counts were estimated. Measured with immunoSEQ multiplex PCR; TCRdb has only the in-frame clones, and not every one. V and J calls plus clone size are reproduced from that table; the DNA served to infer D and trimming. The table includes 200,000 to 250,000 clones, 87% detected once. The data were taken from a study of blood T cell repertoires in COVID-19. As for the study in general: Acute-phase and convalescent COVID-19 samples originated in the United States, Italy and Spain.

Participants were aged roughly 18 to 90 years, lived in 25 or so US areas, and enrolled virtually. The CDR3 spans 18 residues. With V trimmed by 6 bases and J by 4 bases, 18 bases remained unmatched. CDR1 and CDR2 (germline): KGHSH, LQKENI. The source material was PBMCs or T cells enriched from blood (not recorded which). This sequence was found in a woman aged 25-40 years with acute COVID-19. The chain couples TRBV18 to TRBJ1-5; TRBD1 matches 7 bases. The CDR3 sequence: CASSPGGQSFRVNQPQHF. The CDR3 DNA reads TGTGCCAGCTCCCCTGGGGGACAGTCATTTAGGGTAAATCAGCCCCAGCATTTT.